The rows below give T cell receptor beta chains drawn from one sample of a study of blood T cell repertoires in COVID-19. Only in-frame clones appear in the TCRdb table, and some are missing; sequencing was by immunoSEQ multiplex PCR. The table has roughly 160,000 clones, roughly 88% seen once. Material for sequencing was peripheral blood. The receptors originated from a man between 18 and 35 years old with acute or convalescent COVID-19. Each CDR3 is given with its conserved first and last residue.

CDR3 protein	V gene	J gene
CASSRTDNSPLHF	TRBV7-7	TRBJ1-6
CASRRLAGGNEQYF	TRBV6-5	TRBJ2-7
CASGLILTGGLEPQHF	TRBV12-5	TRBJ1-5
CASSYGTGAEPQHF	TRBV6-5	TRBJ1-5
CASSQGAGSTEAFF	TRBV5-1	TRBJ1-1
CASGSGTGYSYEQYF	TRBV12-5	TRBJ2-7
CASSPGTENQPQHF	TRBV5-1	TRBJ1-5
CASSAQGQPSYEQYF	TRBV14	TRBJ2-7
CASSVTGATLYGYTF	TRBV27	TRBJ1-2
CASSPKGAKAFF	TRBV14	TRBJ1-1
CASSLAQGPNSPLHF	TRBV7-8	TRBJ1-6
CASSIPRVTEAFF	TRBV19	TRBJ1-1
CASSFGGSGETQYF	TRBV7-9	TRBJ2-5
CASSTSGGSDTQYF	TRBV19	TRBJ2-3
CASASEIRSPLHF	TRBV5-8	TRBJ1-6
CASSEDRDLYEQYF	TRBV25-1	TRBJ2-7
CASSLPGQGRYYGYTF	TRBV7-9	TRBJ1-2
CASSPLNWLGGYTF	TRBV18	TRBJ1-2
CASSLDKYTSGGQETQYF	TRBV7-8	TRBJ2-5
CASSQSSLGLDMDTQYF	TRBV3-1/TRBV3-2	TRBJ2-3
CASSQEGLGIRETQYF	TRBV3-1/TRBV3-2	TRBJ2-5
CASSYWTGLNTEAFF	TRBV7-9	TRBJ1-1
CASSLTGGVETQYF	TRBV5-1	TRBJ2-5
CASSQLPGLVVQETQYF	TRBV14	TRBJ2-5
CASSFGPQGGSSYEQYF	TRBV5-1	TRBJ2-7
CAWSVDFYEQYF	TRBV30	TRBJ2-7
CASSSHTGDTEAFF	TRBV5-1	TRBJ1-1
CASSQRIIEGNTEAFF	TRBV4-2	TRBJ1-1
CASSVVGPPGTQYF	TRBV9	TRBJ2-3
CASSHRGLAKNIQYF	TRBV14	TRBJ2-4
CASSVLLTPDTQYF	TRBV9	TRBJ2-3
CASIPDGESNQPQHF	TRBV19	TRBJ1-5
CASSISGPDTQYF	TRBV19	TRBJ2-3
CASSRLAGGDNEQFF	TRBV2	TRBJ2-1
CASTGGWDTQYF	TRBV2	TRBJ2-3
CASRTGELGYGYTF	TRBV2	TRBJ1-2
CASNVQGGTEAFF	TRBV2	TRBJ1-1
CASSYSDRVGNQPQHF	TRBV6-5	TRBJ1-5